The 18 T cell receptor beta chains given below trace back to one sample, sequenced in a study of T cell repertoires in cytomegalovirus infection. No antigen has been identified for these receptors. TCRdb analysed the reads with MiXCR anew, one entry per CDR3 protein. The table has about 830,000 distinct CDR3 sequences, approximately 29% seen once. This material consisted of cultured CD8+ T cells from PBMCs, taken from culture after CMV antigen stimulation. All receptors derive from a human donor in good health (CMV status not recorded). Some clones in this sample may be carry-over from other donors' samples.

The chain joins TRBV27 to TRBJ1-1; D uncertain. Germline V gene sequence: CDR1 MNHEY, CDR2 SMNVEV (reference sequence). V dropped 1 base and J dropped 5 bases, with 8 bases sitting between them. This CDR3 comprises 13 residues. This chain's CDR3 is CASSLYGETEAFF. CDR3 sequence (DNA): TGTGCCAGCAGTTTATACGGGGAAACTGAAGCTTTCTTT.

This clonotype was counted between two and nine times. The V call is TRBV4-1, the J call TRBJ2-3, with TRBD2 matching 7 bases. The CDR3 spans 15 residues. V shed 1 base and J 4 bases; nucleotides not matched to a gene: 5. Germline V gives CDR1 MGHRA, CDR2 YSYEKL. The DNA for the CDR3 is TGCGCCAGCAGCCAAGTTTGGGGGGGGTCAGATACGCAGTATTTT. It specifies CASSQVWGGSDTQYF.

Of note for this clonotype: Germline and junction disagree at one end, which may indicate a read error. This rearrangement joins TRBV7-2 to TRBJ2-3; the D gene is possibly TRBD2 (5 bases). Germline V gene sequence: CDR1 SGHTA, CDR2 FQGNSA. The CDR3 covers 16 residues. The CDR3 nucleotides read TGTGCCAACAGCGCCGGGTCGGGGTCTAGCACAGATACGCAGTATTTT. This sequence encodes CANSAGSGSSTDTQYF.

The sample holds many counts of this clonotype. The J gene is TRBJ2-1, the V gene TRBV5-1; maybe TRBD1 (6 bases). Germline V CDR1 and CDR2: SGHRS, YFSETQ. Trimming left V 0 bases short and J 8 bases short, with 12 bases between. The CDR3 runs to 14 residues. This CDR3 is CASSLGQGYDEQFF. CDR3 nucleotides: TGCGCCAGCAGCTTGGGTCAGGGGTACGATGAGCAGTTCTTC. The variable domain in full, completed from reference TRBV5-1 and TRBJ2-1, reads KAGVTQTPRYLIKTRGQQVTLSCSPISGHRSVSWYQQTPGQGLQFLFEYFSETQRNKGNFPGRFSGRQFSNSRSEMNVSTLELGDSALYLCASSLGQGYDEQFFGPGTRLTVL.

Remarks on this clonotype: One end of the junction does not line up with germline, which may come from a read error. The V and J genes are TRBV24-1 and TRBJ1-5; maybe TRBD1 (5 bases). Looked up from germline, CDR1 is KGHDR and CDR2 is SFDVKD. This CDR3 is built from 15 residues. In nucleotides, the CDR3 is TGTACCACCAGTGACCACAACAGGCTCAATCAGCCCCAGCATTTT. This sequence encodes CTTSDHNRLNQPQHF.

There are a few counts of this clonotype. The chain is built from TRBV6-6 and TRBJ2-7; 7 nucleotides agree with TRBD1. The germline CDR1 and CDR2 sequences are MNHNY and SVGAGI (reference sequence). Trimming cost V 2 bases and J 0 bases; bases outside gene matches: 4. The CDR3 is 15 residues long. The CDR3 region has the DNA TGTGCCAGCAGTTACACCGGACAGGCCTCCTACGAGCAGTACTTC. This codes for CASSYTGQASYEQYF.

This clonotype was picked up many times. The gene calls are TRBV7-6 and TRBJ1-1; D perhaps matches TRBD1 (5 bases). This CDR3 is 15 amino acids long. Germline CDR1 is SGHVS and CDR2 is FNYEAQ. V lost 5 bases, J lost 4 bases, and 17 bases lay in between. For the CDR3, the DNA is TGTGCCAGCAGCATCCTGGGGGTACCGGGCACTGAAGCTTTCTTT. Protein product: CASSILGVPGTEAFF. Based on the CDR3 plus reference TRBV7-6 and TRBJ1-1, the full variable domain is GAGVSQSPRYKVTKRGQDVALRCDPISGHVSLYWYRQALGQGPEFLTYFNYEAQQDKSGLPNDRFSAERPEGSISTLTIQRTEQRDSAMYRCASSILGVPGTEAFFGQGTRLTVV.

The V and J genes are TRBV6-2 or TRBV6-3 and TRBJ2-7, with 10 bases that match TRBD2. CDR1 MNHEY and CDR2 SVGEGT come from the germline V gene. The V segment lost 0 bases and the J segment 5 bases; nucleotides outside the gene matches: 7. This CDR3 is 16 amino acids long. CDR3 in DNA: TGTGCCAGCAGTTACTCGACGGTAGCGGGGGGTCACGAGCAGTACTTC. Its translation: CASSYSTVAGGHEQYF.

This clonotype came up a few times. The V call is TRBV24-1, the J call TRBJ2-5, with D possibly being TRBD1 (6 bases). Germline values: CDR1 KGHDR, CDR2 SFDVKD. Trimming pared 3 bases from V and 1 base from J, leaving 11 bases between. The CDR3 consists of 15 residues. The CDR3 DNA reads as TGTGCCACCAGTGATCCCCGGGACACCCAAGAGACCCAGTACTTC. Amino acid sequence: CATSDPRDTQETQYF.

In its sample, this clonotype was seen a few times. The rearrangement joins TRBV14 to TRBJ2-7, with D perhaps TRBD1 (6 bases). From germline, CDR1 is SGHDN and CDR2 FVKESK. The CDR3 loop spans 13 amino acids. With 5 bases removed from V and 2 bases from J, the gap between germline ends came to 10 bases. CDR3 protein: CASSNRDTYEQYF. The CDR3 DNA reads TGTGCCAGCAGCAACCGGGACACCTACGAGCAGTACTTC.

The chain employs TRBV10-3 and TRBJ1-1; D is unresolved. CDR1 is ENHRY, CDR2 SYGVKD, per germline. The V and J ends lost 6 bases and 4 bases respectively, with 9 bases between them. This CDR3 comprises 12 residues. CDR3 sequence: CAIRTGGTEAFF. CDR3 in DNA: TGTGCCATCAGGACGGGAGGCACTGAAGCTTTCTTT.

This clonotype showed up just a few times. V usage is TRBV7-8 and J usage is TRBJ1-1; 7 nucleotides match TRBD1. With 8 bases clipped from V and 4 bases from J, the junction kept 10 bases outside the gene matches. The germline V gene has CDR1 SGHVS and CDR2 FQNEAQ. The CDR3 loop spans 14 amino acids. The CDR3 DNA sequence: TGTGCCAGCGCCTCGGAGGCAGGGGGCACTGAAGCTTTCTTT. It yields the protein CASASEAGGTEAFF.

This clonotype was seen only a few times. CDR3 in DNA: TGTGCCAGCAGTGGGACACAAAACTATGGCTACACCTTC. Protein: CASSGTQNYGYTF. The chain joins TRBV6-2 or TRBV6-3 to TRBJ1-2, with D possibly being TRBD1 (6 bases). The CDR3 runs 13 residues. Trimming removed 5 bases from V and 2 bases from J, with 9 bases in between. Germline CDR1 and CDR2: MNHEY and SVGEGT.

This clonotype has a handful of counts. Here the CDR3 reads CASSGEGQGAETQYF. Here the CDR3 DNA reads TGTGCCAGCAGCGGTGAGGGACAGGGAGCGGAGACCCAGTACTTC. This chain uses TRBV9 with TRBJ2-5; TRBD1 aligns across 9 bases. Germline assignment: CDR1 SGDLS and CDR2 YYNGEE. V lost 3 bases to trimming and J lost 5 bases; unmatched junction nucleotides: 8. The CDR3 contains 15 residues.

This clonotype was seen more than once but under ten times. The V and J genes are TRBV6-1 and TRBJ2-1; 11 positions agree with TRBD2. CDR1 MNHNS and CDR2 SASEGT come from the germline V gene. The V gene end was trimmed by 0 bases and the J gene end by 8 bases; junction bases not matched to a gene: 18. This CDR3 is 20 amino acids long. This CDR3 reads CASSEALEGTSGGPMDEQFF. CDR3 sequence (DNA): TGTGCCAGCAGTGAAGCGCTGGAAGGAACTAGCGGGGGCCCCATGGATGAGCAGTTCTTC.

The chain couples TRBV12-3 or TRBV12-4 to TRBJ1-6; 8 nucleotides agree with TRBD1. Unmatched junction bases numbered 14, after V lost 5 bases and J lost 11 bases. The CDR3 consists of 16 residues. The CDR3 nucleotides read TGTGCCAGCAGTCCTGACAGGGGTGCGTTGGAGACACCCCTCCACTTT. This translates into CASSPDRGALETPLHF.

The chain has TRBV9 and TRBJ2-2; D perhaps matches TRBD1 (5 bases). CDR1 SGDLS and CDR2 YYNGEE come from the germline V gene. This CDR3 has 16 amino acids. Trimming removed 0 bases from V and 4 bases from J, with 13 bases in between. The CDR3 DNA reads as TGTGCCAGCAGCGTAGGAAGAGTAGGGGCCACCGGGGAGCTGTTTTTT. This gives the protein CASSVGRVGATGELFF.

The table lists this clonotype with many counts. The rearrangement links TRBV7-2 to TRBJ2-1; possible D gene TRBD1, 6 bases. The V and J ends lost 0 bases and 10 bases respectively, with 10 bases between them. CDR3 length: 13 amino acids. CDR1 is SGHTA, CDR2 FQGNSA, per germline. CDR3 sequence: CASSLARQGEQFF. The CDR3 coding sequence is TGTGCCAGCAGCTTAGCGAGGCAGGGGGAGCAGTTCTTC.